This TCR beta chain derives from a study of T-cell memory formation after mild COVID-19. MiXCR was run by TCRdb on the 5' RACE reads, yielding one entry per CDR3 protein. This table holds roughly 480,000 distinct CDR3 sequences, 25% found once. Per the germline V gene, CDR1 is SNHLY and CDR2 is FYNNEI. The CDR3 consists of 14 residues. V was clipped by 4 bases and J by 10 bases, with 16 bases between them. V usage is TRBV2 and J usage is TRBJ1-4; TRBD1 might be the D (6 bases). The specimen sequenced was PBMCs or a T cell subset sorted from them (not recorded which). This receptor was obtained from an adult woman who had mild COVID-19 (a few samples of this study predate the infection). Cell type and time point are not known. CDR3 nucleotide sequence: TGTGCCAGCAGTGGGGGCTTACAGGGCCTAAAACTGTTTTTT. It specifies CASSGGLQGLKLFF.